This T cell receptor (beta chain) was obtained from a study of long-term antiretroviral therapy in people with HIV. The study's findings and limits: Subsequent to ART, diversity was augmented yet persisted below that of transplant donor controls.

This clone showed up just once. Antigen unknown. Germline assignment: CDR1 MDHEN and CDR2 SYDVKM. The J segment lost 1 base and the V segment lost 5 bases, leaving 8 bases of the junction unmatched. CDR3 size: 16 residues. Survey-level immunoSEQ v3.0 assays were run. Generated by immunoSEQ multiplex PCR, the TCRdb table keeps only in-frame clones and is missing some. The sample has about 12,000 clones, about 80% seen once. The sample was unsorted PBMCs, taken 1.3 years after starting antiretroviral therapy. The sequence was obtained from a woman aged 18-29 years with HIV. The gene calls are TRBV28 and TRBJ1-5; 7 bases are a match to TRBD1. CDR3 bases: TGTGCCAGCAGTATCGGTAAACAGGGGAGCAATCAGCCCCAGCATTTT. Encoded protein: CASSIGKQGSNQPQHF. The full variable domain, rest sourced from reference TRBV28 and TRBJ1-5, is DVKVTQSSRYLVKRTGEKVFLECVQDMDHENMFWYRQDPGLGLRLIYFSYDVKMKEKGDIPEGYSVSREKKERFSLILESASTNQTSMYLCASSIGKQGSNQPQHFGDGTRLSIL.